This T cell receptor beta chain was captured in a study of shared clonotypes between healthy human individuals (dated by TCRdb to about 2020). The study in broad terms: The cohort comprised two women and three men aged 18 to 49 years. To estimate repertoire size and how much clonotypes are shared between individuals, the study performed deep sequencing of blood TCR repertoires from about five healthy adults. Different laboratories and diverse techniques were used to prepare libraries and sequence TCR repertoires, to increase sequencing depth and limit assay-specific biases. Each donor's leukapheresis produced roughly between about 0.9 and 9.5 billion PBMCs. General study outcomes and caveats: The genetic and exposure-history diversity represented was limited by the small number of donors. Sampling was limited to blood, and TCR repertoires in tissue likely differ from TCR repertoires in blood. Based on pairwise subsampling, the degree of clonotype sharing among donors was expected to be affected by sequencing depth.

Donors were healthy HIV-negative adults with no recently reported acute infections or vaccinations. Every donor was a Caucasian adult living in Nashville, Tennessee, USA. For unsorted samples, tens of millions of PBMCs were counted, and genomic DNA was extracted using the QIAamp DNA Blood Mini kit. Blood was collected by leukapheresis, and PBMCs were isolated by Ficoll-Histopaque density gradient centrifugation and then cryopreserved in liquid nitrogen vapor phase. Using the deep immunoSEQ assay, TCR CDR3 regions were amplified from genomic DNA by multiplex PCR. For each cell subset, the extracted genomic DNA was distributed evenly across all wells of several immunoSEQ 96-well plates, and each plate served as one replicate. For unsorted PBMC, about 300 ng of genomic DNA, equivalent to 25,000 to 35,000 T cell genomes, went into each replicate PCR. Ten immunoSEQ deep assay plates were used to sequence unsorted PBMC genomic DNA. Purified libraries were quantified with a Qubit 3.0 fluorometer, sized on a Bioanalyzer 2100, and re-quantified with the KAPA Library Quantification kit. A separate single-read 150-cycle Illumina NextSeq 550 flow cell was used to sequence each immunoSEQ 96-well plate. From the authors' description of their analysis: Because only junctional sequences without quality scores were contained in the immunoSEQ output, filtering matching that applied to full-length reads could not be performed. To assign V/J genes and CDR3, sequences were annotated against IMGT germline references using PyIR, a Python wrapper for IgBLAST v1.9. Reads with weak V/J assignments (E-value above 1e-6), missing CDR3, stop codons, out-of-frame junctions, or ambiguous translated residues were removed. A V3J clonotype was defined by an identical inferred V gene, J gene, and CDR3 amino acid sequence. Percentage overlap between repertoires was computed as shared unique clonotypes divided by the size of the smaller repertoire. Three approaches were used to assess repertoire richness: RTK rarefaction, the Chao1 estimator, and Recon v2.1 estimates of unobserved clonotypes. The clones in this table, taken by TCRdb from immuneACCESS, are in-frame only. Not every clone is retained; where verified, under half of the shortfall comes from an unresolved V gene, and the cause of the rest is unknown. V, J and clone size were drawn from that table, and D and trimming were deduced from the DNA. Across this sample there are about 510,000 clones, with about four fifths seen only once. The leading ten clones occupy about an eighth of the sample.

As concerns this clone: Its antigen is not yet known. No much larger clone is present one base from it, and per-base qualities are unavailable.

From the germline V gene, CDR1 is KGHSH and CDR2 is LQKENI. The CDR3, from cysteine to phenylalanine, totals 15 residues. CDR3 DNA only is kept here, 45 bases in frame from base 1. Cut back by 1 base and 2 bases, the V and J ends lie 11 bases apart. Sequencing was performed on PBMCs. The chain joins TRBV18 to TRBJ1-1; matching of 5 bases hints at TRBD1 as the D gene. The sequence derives from a woman between 40 and 50 years old in good health. Some clones in this sample may be carry-over from other donors' samples. The nucleotides read TGTGCCAGCTCACCACGGGCGACAGAAAACACTGAAGCTTTCTTT. Translated, this gives CASSPRATENTEAFF.